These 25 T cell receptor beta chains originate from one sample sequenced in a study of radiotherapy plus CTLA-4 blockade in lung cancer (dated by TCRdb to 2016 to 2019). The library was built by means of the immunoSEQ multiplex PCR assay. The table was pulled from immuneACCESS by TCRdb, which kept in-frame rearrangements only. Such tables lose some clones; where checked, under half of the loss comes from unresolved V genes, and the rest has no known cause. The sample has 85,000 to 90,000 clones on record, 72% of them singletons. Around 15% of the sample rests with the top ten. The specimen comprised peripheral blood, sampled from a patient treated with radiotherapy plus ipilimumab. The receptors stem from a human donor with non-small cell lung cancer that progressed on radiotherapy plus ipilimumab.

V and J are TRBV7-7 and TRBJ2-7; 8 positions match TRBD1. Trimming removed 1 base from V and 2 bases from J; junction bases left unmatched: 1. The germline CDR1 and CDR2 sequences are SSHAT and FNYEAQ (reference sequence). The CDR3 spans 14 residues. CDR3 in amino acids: CASSLGTGPYEQYF. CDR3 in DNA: TGTGCCAGCAGCTTAGGGACAGGGCCCTACGAGCAGTACTTC.

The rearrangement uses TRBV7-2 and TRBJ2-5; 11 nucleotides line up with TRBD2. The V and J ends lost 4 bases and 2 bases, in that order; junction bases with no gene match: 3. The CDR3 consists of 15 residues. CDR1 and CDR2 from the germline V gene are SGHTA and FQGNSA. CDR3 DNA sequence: TGTGCCAGCAGCTCTAGCGGGGGGCGGCAAGAGACCCAGTACTTC. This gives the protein CASSSSGGRQETQYF.

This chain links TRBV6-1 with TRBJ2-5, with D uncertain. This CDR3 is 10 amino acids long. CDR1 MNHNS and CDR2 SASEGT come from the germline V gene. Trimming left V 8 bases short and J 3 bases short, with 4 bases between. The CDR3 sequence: CASGEETQYF. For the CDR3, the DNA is TGTGCCAGCGGGGAAGAGACCCAGTACTTC.

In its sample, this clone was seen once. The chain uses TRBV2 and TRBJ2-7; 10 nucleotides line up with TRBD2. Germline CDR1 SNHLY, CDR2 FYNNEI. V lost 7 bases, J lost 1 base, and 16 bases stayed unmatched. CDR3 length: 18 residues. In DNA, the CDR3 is TGTGCCAGCACCACCGGGACTAGCGTCGGGCGGGAGTCCTACGAGCAGTACTTC. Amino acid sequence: CASTTGTSVGRESYEQYF.

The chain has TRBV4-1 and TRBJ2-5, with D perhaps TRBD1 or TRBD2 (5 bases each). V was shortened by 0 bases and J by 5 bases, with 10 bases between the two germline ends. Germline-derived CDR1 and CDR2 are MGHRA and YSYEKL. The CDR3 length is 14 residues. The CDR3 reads CASSQDRWGETQYF. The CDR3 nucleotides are TGCGCCAGCAGCCAAGATAGGTGGGGGGAGACCCAGTACTTC.

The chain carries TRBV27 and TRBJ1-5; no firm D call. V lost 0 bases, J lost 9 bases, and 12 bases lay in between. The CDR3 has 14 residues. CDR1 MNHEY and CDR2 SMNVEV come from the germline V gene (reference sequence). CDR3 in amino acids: CASSLSGPRGPQHF. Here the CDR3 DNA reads TGTGCCAGCAGTTTATCAGGGCCGCGGGGGCCCCAGCATTTT.

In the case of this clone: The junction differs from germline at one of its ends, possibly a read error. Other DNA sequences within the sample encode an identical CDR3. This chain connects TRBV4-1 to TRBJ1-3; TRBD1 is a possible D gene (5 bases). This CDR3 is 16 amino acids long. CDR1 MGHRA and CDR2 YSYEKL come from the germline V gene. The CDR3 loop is CASSQGTGTSGNTIYF. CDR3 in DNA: TGTGCCAGCAGCCAAGGAACAGGAACCTCTGGAAACACCATATATTTT.

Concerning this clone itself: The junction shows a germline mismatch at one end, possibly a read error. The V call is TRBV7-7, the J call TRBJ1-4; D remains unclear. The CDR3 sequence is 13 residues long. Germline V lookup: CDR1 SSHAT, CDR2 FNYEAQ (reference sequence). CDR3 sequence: CASSAGTNEKLFF. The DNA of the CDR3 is TGTGCTAGCAGCGCCGGGACTAATGAAAAACTGTTTTTT.

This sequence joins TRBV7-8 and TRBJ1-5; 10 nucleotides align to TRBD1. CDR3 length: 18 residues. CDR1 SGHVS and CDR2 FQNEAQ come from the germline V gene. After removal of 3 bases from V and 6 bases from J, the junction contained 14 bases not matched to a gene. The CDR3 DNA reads TGTGCCAGCAGCTTCTTTTCGAGAGCCGGACAGGGGGTTCAGCCCCAGCATTTT. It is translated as CASSFFSRAGQGVQPQHF.

The CDR3 reads CASSSGGPRYGYTF. DNA of the CDR3: TGTGCCAGCAGCTCAGGGGGGCCCCGCTATGGCTACACCTTC. The rearrangement uses TRBV6-5 and TRBJ1-2; 7 bases align to TRBD1. The CDR3 is 14 amino acids. Germline V CDR1 and CDR2: MNHEY, SVGAGI. Losses at the gene ends were 6 bases for V and 4 bases for J; bases not matched to a gene: 8.

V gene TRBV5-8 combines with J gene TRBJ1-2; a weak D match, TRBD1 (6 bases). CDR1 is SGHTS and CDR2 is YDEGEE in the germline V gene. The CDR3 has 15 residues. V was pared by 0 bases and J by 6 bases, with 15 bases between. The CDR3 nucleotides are TGTGCCAGCAGCTTGGCTCCGACAGGTTGGGATGGCTACACCTTC. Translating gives CASSLAPTGWDGYTF.

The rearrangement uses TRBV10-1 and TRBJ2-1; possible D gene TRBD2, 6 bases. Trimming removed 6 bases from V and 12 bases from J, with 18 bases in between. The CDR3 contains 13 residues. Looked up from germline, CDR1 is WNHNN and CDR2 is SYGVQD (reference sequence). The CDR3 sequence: CASSGGEAGRQFF. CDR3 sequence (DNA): TGCGCCAGCAGCGGAGGGGAAGCGGGTAGGCAGTTCTTC.

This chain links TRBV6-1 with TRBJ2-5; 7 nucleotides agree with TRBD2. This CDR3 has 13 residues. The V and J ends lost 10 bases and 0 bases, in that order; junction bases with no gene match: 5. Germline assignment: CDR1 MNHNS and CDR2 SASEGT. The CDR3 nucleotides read TGTGCCACTTTAAGCGGGAACCAAGAGACCCAGTACTTC. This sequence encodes CATLSGNQETQYF.

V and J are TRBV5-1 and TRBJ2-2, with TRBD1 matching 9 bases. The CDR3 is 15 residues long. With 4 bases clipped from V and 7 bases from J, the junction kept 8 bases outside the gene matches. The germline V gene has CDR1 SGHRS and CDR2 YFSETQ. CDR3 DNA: TGCGCCAGCAGCGGTTGGGGACAGGGCGACGGGGAGCTGTTTTTT. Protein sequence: CASSGWGQGDGELFF.

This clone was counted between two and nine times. The CDR3 DNA follows: TGTGCCAGCAGCTTAACCCCAAGTCGAGGGAAGTATGGCTACACCTTC. Translated: CASSLTPSRGKYGYTF. The rearrangement uses TRBV7-2 and TRBJ1-2; D call uncertain. The CDR3 runs to 16 residues. Trimming removed 2 bases at V and 5 bases at J, with 18 bases between. The germline gives CDR1 SGHTA, CDR2 FQGNSA.

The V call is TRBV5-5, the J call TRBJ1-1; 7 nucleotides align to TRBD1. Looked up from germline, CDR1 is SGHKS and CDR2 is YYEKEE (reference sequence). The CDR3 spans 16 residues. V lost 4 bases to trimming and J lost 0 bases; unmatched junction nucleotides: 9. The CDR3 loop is CASSPLGGSLNTEAFF. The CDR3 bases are TGTGCCAGCAGCCCCCTAGGGGGCAGCTTGAACACTGAAGCTTTCTTT.

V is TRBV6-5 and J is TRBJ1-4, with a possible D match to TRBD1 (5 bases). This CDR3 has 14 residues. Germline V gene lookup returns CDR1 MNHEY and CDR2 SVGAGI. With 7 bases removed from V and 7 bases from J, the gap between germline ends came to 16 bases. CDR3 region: CASTLRGLSEKLFF. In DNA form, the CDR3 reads TGTGCCAGCACCCTGAGGGGTTTGAGTGAAAAACTGTTTTTT.

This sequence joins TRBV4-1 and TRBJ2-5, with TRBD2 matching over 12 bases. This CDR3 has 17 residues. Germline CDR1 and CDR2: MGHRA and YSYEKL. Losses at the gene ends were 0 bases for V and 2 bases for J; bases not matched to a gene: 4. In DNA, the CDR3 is TGCGCCAGCAGCCAAGAAGGGCTAGCGGGAGGGCAAGAGACCCAGTACTTC. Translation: CASSQEGLAGGQETQYF.

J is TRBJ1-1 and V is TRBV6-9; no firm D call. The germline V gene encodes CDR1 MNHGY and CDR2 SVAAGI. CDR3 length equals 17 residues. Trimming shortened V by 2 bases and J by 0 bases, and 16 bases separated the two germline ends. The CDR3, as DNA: TGTGCCAGCAGTTATCCTCCCCCGCAGGAGCTGAACACTGAAGCTTTCTTT. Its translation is CASSYPPPQELNTEAFF.

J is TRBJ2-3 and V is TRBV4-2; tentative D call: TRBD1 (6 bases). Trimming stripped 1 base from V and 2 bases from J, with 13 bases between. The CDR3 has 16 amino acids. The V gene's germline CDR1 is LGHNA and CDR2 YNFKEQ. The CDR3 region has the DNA TGTGCCAGCAGCCAAGTCGTAGGGGACAACACAGATACGCAGTATTTT. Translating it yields CASSQVVGDNTDTQYF.

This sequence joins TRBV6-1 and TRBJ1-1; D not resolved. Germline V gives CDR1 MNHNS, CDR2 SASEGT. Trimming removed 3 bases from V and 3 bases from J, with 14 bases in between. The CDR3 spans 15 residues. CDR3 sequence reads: CASSEFWPPDTEAFF. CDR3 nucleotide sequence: TGTGCCAGCAGTGAGTTCTGGCCCCCGGACACTGAAGCTTTCTTT.

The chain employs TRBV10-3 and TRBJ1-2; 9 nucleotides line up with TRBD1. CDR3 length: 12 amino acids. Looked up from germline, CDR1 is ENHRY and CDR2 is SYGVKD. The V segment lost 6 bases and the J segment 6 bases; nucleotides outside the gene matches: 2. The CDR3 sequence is CAIRGQGDGYTF. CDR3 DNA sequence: TGTGCCATCAGGGGACAGGGTGATGGCTACACCTTC.

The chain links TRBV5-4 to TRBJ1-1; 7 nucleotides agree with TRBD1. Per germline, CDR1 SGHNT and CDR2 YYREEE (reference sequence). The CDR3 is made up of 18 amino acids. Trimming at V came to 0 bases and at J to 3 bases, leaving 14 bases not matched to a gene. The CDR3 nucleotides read TGTGCCAGCAGCTTGGTTTTCGGAGGGGGCCTACAGGACACTGAAGCTTTCTTT. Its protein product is CASSLVFGGGLQDTEAFF.

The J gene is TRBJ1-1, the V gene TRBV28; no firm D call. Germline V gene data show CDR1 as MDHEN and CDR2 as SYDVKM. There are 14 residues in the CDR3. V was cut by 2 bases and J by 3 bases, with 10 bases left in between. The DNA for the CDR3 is TGTGCCAGCAGTTTAAGTGTAGGCGACACTGAAGCTTTCTTT. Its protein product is CASSLSVGDTEAFF.

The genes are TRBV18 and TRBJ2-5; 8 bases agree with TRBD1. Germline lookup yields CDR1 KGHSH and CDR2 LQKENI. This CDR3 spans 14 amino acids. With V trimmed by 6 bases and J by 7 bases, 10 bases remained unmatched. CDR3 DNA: TGTGCCAGCTCCCTTGGGACAGGCCCCGGGACCCAGTACTTC. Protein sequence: CASSLGTGPGTQYF.